Shown below are 7 T cell receptor beta chains from a single sample sequenced in a study of a mutant IDH1 vaccine in newly diagnosed glioma. TCRdb keeps only in-frame clones here, not all; method: immunoSEQ multiplex PCR. This table holds about 36,000 clones, just under 80% found once. The time point: baseline, week 1 (first vaccination visit). Described treatment: pre-vaccination baseline after standard-of-care therapy. Sequenced material: PBMCs, taken from a glioma patient treated with radiotherapy, temozolomide or both. The receptor set was obtained from a man aged 40-55 years with glioma. Some clones in this sample may be carry-over from other donors' samples.

CDR3 nucleotide sequence: TGTGCCAGCAGCCCTGGGGCACAGTTGAACACTGAAGCTTTCTTT. Its translation is CASSPGAQLNTEAFF. The rearrangement joins TRBV5-4 to TRBJ1-1; D may be TRBD1 (5 bases). Germline CDR1 and CDR2: SGHNT and YYREEE (reference sequence). Trimming removed 4 bases at V and 0 bases at J, with 13 bases between. This CDR3 contains 15 residues.

The chain joins TRBV10-3 to TRBJ1-4, with D tentatively TRBD1 (5 bases). Germline values: CDR1 ENHRY, CDR2 SYGVKD. V dropped 6 bases and J dropped 5 bases, with 10 bases sitting between them. The CDR3 spans 13 residues. The CDR3 DNA reads as TGTGCCATCAGGCCGGGACTCAATGAAAAACTGTTTTTT. It is translated as CAIRPGLNEKLFF.

The chain carries TRBV21-1 and TRBJ1-2. TRBV21-1 is a known pseudogene. CDR3 length equals 16 residues. CDR3 DNA sequence: TGTGCCAGCAGCAAAGGCAGTAGAAAGACTAACTATGGCTACACCTTC. This translates into CASSKGSRKTNYGYTF.

The J gene is TRBJ2-7, the V gene TRBV28; D not resolved. The germline V gene encodes CDR1 MDHEN and CDR2 SYDVKM. The CDR3 length is 14 residues. Trimming removed 5 bases at V and 6 bases at J, with 17 bases between. CDR3 region: CASSPPLGDREQYF. For the CDR3, the DNA is TGTGCCAGCAGTCCCCCCCTCGGCGATCGCGAGCAGTACTTC.

The chain is built from TRBV30 and TRBJ1-2; maybe TRBD1 (5 bases). The V end lost 2 bases, the J end lost 0 bases, and 10 bases lay between the germline ends. The CDR3 extends over 14 amino acids. The V gene's germline CDR1 is GTSNPN and CDR2 SVGIG (reference sequence). In DNA, the CDR3 is TGTGCCTGGAGTATTTTGGGGGCTAACTATGGCTACACCTTC. Its protein is CAWSILGANYGYTF.

This clone was found once. The J gene is TRBJ2-5, the V gene TRBV6-5; 10 bases match TRBD2. There are 15 residues in the CDR3. CDR1 MNHEY and CDR2 SVGAGI come from the germline V gene. V was pared by 2 bases and J by 5 bases, with 5 bases of the junction left unmatched. The DNA for the CDR3 is TGTGCCAGCAGTTACGGAGCGGGGGGGAGGGAGACCCAGTACTTC. Its translation: CASSYGAGGRETQYF.

CDR3 sequence reads: CASSSPRSGEETQYF. Written as DNA, the CDR3 is TGTGCCAGCAGCTCCCCCCGATCGGGGGAAGAGACCCAGTACTTC. This chain links TRBV7-6 with TRBJ2-5, with D perhaps matching TRBD2 (6 bases). Trimming took 4 bases from V and 3 from J, leaving 15 bases between them. The CDR3 runs 15 residues. Germline-derived CDR1 and CDR2 are SGHVS and FNYEAQ. Combining the CDR3 with reference TRBV7-6 and TRBJ2-5 gives the whole variable domain GAGVSQSPRYKVTKRGQDVALRCDPISGHVSLYWYRQALGQGPEFLTYFNYEAQQDKSGLPNDRFSAERPEGSISTLTIQRTEQRDSAMYRCASSSPRSGEETQYFGPGTRLLVL.